This T cell receptor beta chain was obtained from a study of CD8+ T cells in alopecia areata. In regard to this clone: Within the sample, other DNA sequences also encode this same CDR3.

Noted treatment: oral pan-JAK inhibitor, 5-10 mg twice daily. The CDR3 runs to 11 residues. Trimming took off 0 bases at V and 8 bases at J, with 7 bases between the two ends. In germline, CDR1 is GTSNPN, CDR2 SVGIG (reference sequence). Extracted RNA was reverse transcribed, and the resulting cDNA served as sequencing template. The data were produced by immunoSEQ multiplex PCR, yet TCRdb's version contains in-frame clones alone and is incomplete. The table shows around 180,000 clones, with about 65% occurring only once. Material: CD4+ T cells sorted from blood, obtained around week 49, from a patient treated with tofacitinib. The rearrangement links TRBV30 to TRBJ1-2; D is unresolved. The TCR comes from a human donor with alopecia areata. CDR3 sequence reads: CAWSVGGGYTF. In DNA form, the CDR3 reads TGTGCCTGGAGTGTCGGCGGAGGCTACACCTTC. Drawing the rest from reference TRBV30 and TRBJ1-2, the complete variable domain is SQTIHQWPATLVQPVGSPLSLECTVEGTSNPNLYWYRQAAGRGLQLLFYSVGIGQISSEVPQNLSASRPQDRQFILSSKKLLLSDSGFYLCAWSVGGGYTFGSGTRLTVV.